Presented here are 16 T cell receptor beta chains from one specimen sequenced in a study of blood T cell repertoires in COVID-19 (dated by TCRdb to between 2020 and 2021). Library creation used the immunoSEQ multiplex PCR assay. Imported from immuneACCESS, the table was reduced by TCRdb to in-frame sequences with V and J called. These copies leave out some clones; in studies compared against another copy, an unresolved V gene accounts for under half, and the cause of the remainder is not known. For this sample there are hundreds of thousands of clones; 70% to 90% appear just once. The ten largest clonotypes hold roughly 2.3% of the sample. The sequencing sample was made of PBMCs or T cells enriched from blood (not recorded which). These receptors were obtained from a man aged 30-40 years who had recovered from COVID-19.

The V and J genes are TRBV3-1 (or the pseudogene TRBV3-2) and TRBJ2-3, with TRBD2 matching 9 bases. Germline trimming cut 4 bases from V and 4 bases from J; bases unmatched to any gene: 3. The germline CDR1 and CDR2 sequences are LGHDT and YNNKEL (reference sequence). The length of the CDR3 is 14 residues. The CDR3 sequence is CASSPRLAADTQYF. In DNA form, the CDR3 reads TGTGCCAGCAGCCCGAGACTAGCGGCAGATACGCAGTATTTT.

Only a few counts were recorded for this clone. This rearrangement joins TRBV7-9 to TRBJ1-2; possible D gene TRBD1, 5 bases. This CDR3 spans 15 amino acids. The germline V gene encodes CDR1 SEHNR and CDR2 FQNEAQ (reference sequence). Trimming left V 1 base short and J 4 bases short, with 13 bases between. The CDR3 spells CASSLGGREGYGYTF. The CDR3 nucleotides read TGTGCCAGCAGCTTAGGAGGCAGGGAAGGCTATGGCTACACCTTC.

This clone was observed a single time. In nucleotides, the CDR3 is TGTGCCAGCCTAGCGGGGGGCCCCTACGAGCAGTACTTC. It encodes CASLAGGPYEQYF. The chain couples TRBV6-5 to TRBJ2-7, with 11 bases that match TRBD2. This CDR3 spans 13 amino acids. Germline V gene data show CDR1 as MNHEY and CDR2 as SVGAGI. V lost 8 bases to trimming and J lost 2 bases; unmatched junction nucleotides: 2.

The CDR3 DNA reads TGTGCCAGCAGCTCTACTCTAGCGGGGACGCAGTATTTT. This encodes CASSSTLAGTQYF. The chain joins TRBV6-5 to TRBJ2-3; 9 bases line up with TRBD2. V lost 6 bases, J lost 9 bases, and 7 bases stayed unmatched. Germline V gene lookup returns CDR1 MNHEY and CDR2 SVGAGI. This CDR3 contains 13 residues.

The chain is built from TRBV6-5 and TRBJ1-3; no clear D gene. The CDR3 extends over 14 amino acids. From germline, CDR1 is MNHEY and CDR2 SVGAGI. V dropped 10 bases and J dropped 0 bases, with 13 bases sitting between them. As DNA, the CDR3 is TGTGCCAAACTAGACCCGAGCTCTGGAAACACCATATATTTT. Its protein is CAKLDPSSGNTIYF.

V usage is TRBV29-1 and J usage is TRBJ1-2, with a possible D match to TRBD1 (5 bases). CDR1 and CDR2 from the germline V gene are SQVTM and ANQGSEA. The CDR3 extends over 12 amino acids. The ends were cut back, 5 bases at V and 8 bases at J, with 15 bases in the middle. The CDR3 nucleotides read TGCAGCGTTTCCACAGGTTTACGCGGCTACACCTTC. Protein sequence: CSVSTGLRGYTF.

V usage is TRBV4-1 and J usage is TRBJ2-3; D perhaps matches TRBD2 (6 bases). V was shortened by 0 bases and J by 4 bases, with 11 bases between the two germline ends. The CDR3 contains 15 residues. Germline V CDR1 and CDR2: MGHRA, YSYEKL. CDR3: CASSQDHGGSDTQYF. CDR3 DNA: TGCGCCAGCAGCCAAGATCATGGGGGGTCAGATACGCAGTATTTT.

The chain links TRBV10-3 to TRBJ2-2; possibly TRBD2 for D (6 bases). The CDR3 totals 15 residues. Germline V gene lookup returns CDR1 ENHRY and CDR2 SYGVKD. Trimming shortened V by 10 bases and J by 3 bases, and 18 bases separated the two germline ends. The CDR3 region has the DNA TGTGCCACGGGACGGGCTAGCGAGGACACCGGGGAGCTGTTTTTT. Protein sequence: CATGRASEDTGELFF.

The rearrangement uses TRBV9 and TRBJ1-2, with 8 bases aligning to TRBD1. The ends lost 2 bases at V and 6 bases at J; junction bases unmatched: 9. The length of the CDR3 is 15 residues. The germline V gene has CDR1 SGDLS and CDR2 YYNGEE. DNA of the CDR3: TGTGCCAGCAGCGTCCGGACAGGGAGGAATGATGGCTACACCTTC. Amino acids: CASSVRTGRNDGYTF. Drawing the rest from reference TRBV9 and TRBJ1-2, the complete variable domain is DSGVTQTPKHLITATGQRVTLRCSPRSGDLSVYWYQQSLDQGLQFLIQYYNGEERAKGNILERFSAQQFPDLHSELNLSSLELGDSALYFCASSVRTGRNDGYTFGSGTRLTVV.

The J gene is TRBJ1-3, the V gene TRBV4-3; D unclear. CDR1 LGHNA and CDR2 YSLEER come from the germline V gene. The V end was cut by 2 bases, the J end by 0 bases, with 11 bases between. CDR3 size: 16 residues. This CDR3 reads CASSQNGRDSGNTIYF. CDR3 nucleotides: TGCGCCAGCAGCCAAAACGGGCGGGACTCTGGAAACACCATATATTTT.

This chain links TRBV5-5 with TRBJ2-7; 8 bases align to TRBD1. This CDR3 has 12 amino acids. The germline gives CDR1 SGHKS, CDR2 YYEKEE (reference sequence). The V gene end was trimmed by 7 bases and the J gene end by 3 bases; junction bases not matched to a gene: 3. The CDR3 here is CASGQGSYEQYF. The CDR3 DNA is TGTGCCAGCGGACAGGGTAGCTACGAGCAGTACTTC.

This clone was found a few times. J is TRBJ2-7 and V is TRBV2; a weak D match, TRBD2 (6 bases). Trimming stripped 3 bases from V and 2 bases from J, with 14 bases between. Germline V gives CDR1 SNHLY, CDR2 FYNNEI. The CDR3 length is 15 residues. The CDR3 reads CASSEAPGLTYEQYF. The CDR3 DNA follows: TGTGCCAGCAGTGAGGCTCCGGGACTTACCTACGAGCAGTACTTC.

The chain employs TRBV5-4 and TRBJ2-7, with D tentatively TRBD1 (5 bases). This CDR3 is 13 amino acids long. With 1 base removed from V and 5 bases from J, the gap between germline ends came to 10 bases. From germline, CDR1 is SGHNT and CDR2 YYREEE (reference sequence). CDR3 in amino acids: CASSLKGVDEQYF. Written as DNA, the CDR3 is TGTGCCAGCAGCTTGAAAGGGGTCGACGAGCAGTACTTC.

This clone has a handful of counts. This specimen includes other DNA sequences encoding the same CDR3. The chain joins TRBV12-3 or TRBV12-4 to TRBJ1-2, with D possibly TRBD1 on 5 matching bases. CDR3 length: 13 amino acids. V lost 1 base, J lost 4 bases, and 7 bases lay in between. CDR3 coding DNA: TGTGCCAGCAGTTTAGGGGGGGGCTATGGCTACACCTTC. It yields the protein CASSLGGGYGYTF.

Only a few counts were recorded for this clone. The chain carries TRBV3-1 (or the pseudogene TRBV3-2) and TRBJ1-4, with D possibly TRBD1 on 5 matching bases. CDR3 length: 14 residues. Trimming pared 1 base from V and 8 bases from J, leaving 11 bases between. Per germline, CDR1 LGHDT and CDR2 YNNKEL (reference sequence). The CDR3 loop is CASSQGPGQEKLFF. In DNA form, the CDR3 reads TGTGCCAGCAGCCAAGGTCCAGGGCAAGAAAAACTGTTTTTT.

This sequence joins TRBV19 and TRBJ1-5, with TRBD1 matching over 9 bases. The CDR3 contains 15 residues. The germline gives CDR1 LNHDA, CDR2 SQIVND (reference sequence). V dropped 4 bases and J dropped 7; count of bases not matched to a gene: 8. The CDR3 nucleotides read TGTGCCAGTAGTAACCGGGACAGGGAGGGACAGCCCCAGCATTTT. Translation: CASSNRDREGQPQHF. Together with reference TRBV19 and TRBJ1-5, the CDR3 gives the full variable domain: DGGITQSPKYLFRKEGQNVTLSCEQNLNHDAMYWYRQDPGQGLRLIYYSQIVNDFQKGDIAEGYSVSREKKESFPLTVTSAQKNPTAFYLCASSNRDREGQPQHFGDGTRLSIL.